A selection of T cell receptor beta chains follows, all from one sample in a study of tumor and adjacent non-tumor tissue in lung cancer. A single record per CDR3 protein comes from TCRdb applying MiXCR to the multiplex PCR reads. The sample lists fewer than 120,000 distinct CDR3 sequences, over 75% seen once, with approximately 22% in the top ten. Sequencing was performed on lung tumor tissue. Source of these receptors: a man between 65 and 85 years old with non-small cell lung cancer. The CDR3 runs from the conserved cysteine through the conserved F or W. A D gene is named only where the DNA matches it firmly. Clone size is stated in some rows and not others, as once, few, many or a class when expanded.

clone size,D gene,V gene,J gene,CDR3 DNA,CDR3 protein
-,-,TRBV7-8,TRBJ2-7,TGTACCAGCAGGTCCCGCCGGCAGGGGGGCTCCTACGAGCAGTACTTC,CTSRSRRQGGSYEQYF
-,TRBD1,TRBV11-2,TRBJ2-1,TGTGCCAGCAGCTTAATCACGGACAGGGTGGCCAATGAGGAATTCTTC,CASSLITDRVANEEFF
-,TRBD2,TRBV6-6,TRBJ2-1,TGTCCCAGCATTATGACTAGCAGCCCTTACAATGAGCAATTCTTC,CPSIMTSSPYNEQFF
-,-,TRBV12-3/TRBV12-4,TRBJ2-5,TGCGCCAGCTGTCACTTTGAGTACCAAGAGACCCAGTACTTC,CASCHFEYQETQYF
-,-,TRBV20-1,TRBJ2-7,TGCAGTGCTACCAGGGCAGTCAAGCAGTACTTC,CSATRAVKQYF
-,-,TRBV4-1,TRBJ1-3,TGCGCCAGCAGAAGAGGCCAGGGCCTCACTGGAAACACCATATATTTT,CASRRGQGLTGNTIYF
-,-,TRBV4-2,TRBJ1-1,TGTGCCAGCAGCCAAGCCGACGGGATAGGGAGCACTGAAGCTTTCTTT,CASSQADGIGSTEAFF
-,-,TRBV20-1,TRBJ1-5,TGCAGTACTCAAATATCCGGGGACAATCAGCCCCGGCATTTT,CSTQISGDNQPRHF
-,-,TRBV29-1,TRBJ2-5,TGCAACGCCAAGCCCTACCTCCAGACAGGTCAAGAGATCGACTACTTC,CNAKPYLQTGQEIDYF
few,-,TRBV5-1,TRBJ2-1,TGCGCCAGCAGCCCAACAGGGTCCTACAATGAGCAGTTCTTC,CASSPTGSYNEQFF
-,-,TRBV29-1,TRBJ2-7,TGCAGCCACTCCGAGGGCCTGGCCGCCGAGCAGTACTTC,CSHSEGLAAEQYF
-,-,TRBV12-5,TRBJ1-2,TGTGCTAGTGGCCGCACTGAGAGGAGTGGCTACATCTTC,CASGRTERSGYIF
-,-,TRBV6-1,TRBJ2-4,TGTGCCATCAGGGGGGCCAAAAACATTCATTACTTC,CAIRGAKNIHYF
-,-,TRBV4-1,TRBJ1-2,TGCGCCAGGAGCCGAGAGGGGATACCTTTAGGCTACACCTTC,CARSREGIPLGYTF
-,-,TRBV12-3/TRBV12-4,TRBJ1-6,TGTGCCAACAGTTCTCGTCGAGCCCTGGGCTCACCCCTCCACTTT,CANSSRRALGSPLHF
-,-,TRBV10-2,TRBJ1-5,TGCGCCAGCAGTGACAGCAATAATCAGCCCCAGCATTTT,CASSDSNNQPQHF
few,TRBD1,TRBV6-2/TRBV6-3,TRBJ2-5,TGTGCCAGCAGCCTCCGTGGACAGGGGATTAGGGAGACCCAGTACTTC,CASSLRGQGIRETQYF
-,TRBD2,TRBV29-1,TRBJ2-1,TGCAGCGTTGGGACTAGCATATCCTACAATGAGCAGCTCTTC,CSVGTSISYNEQLF
-,-,TRBV11-3,TRBJ2-5,TGTACCAGCAACCCCTCCGGGGTATTATCGAGTGAGACCCAGTACTTC,CTSNPSGVLSSETQYF
-,TRBD1,TRBV11-2,TRBJ2-6,TGTGCCAGCAGTCCCGGGACAGGGGGTTCTTGTGGGGCCAACCTCCTGACTTTC,CASSPGTGGSCGANLLTF
-,-,TRBV11-2,TRBJ2-2,TGTGCCAGCAGATTAAACGACAGGTGTGCTGGGGAGCTGTTTTTT,CASRLNDRCAGELFF
-,-,TRBV11-3,TRBJ2-2,TGTTCCATCAGCCTAGCTCCCCCCGGGGAGCTGTTTTTT,CSISLAPPGELFF
many,-,TRBV4-3,TRBJ2-3,TGCGCCAGCAGCCAGAACAGCCATAGCACAGATACGCAGTATTTT,CASSQNSHSTDTQYF
-,TRBD1,TRBV27,TRBJ1-6,TGTGCCAGCAGGGACAGGGTCGGTTCACCCCTCCACTTT,CASRDRVGSPLHF
-,-,TRBV11-1,TRBJ2-7,TGTGCCAGCAGCTCCACAGGTAAGACAGGAGGTGACGAACAGTACTTC,CASSSTGKTGGDEQYF
-,-,TRBV5-6,TRBJ2-2,TGTGCCAGCAGCTTGTTTGGCGTAAACATCGGGGAGCTCTTTTTT,CASSLFGVNIGELFF
-,-,TRBV13,TRBJ2-7,TGTGCCAGCAGCTCAACCAGGGGGGACAAGCGGTACTTC,CASSSTRGDKRYF
-,-,TRBV6-2/TRBV6-3,TRBJ2-2,TGTGCCAGCTGTTCCACAGACGGCCAAGACACCGGGGAGCTGTTTTTT,CASCSTDGQDTGELFF
-,-,TRBV11-2,TRBJ2-7,TGTGCCAGTTGCCAATGGACCGAGCGCGAGCAGTATTTC,CASCQWTEREQYF
-,-,TRBV11-2,TRBJ2-1,TGCGCCAGCAGCTTTCATGTGCAGGACTGGGCCTCCTACAAGGAGCAGTTCTTC,CASSFHVQDWASYKEQFF
-,-,TRBV12-3/TRBV12-4,TRBJ1-2,TGTGCCAGCAGTTTAATGGCAGGGGATGGCTACACCTTC,CASSLMAGDGYTF
few,-,TRBV5-1,TRBJ1-1,TGCGCCAGCAGCTCCCCAGACTTCATGAACACTGAAGCTTTCTTT,CASSSPDFMNTEAFF
-,-,TRBV5-1,TRBJ2-7,TGCGCCTGCAGCTTGGGTCTAGCGACCTACGAGCAATACTTC,CACSLGLATYEQYF
-,-,TRBV10-3,TRBJ2-6,TGTGCCATCAGGACGGCCTCTGGGGTCAACGTCCTGACTTTC,CAIRTASGVNVLTF
-,-,TRBV28,TRBJ2-7,TGTGCCAGCCGTTTCGGAGGGGGGTACGAGCGGTACTTC,CASRFGGGYERYF
medium-sized,-,TRBV10-3,TRBJ2-7,TGTGCCATCAGTCCCTCCAGGGTTTACGAGCAGTACTTC,CAISPSRVYEQYF
-,TRBD1,TRBV4-3,TRBJ1-5,TGCGCCAGCTCCAGTATGACAGGGTACGAACCCCAGCATTTT,CASSSMTGYEPQHF
once,TRBD1,TRBV6-1,TRBJ2-1,TGTGCCAGCAGAGGGACAGGGTATTTGGATGAGCAGTTCTTC,CASRGTGYLDEQFF
-,TRBD2,TRBV12-3/TRBV12-4,TRBJ2-3,TGTGCCGGCAGTTTGGGGGACGGGAGGCCAGATACACAGTATTTT,CAGSLGDGRPDTQYF
-,TRBD1,TRBV6-1,TRBJ1-5,TGTGCTAGCAGTGAAGAGACAGGGGGCGTTCAGCCCCACCATTTT,CASSEETGGVQPHHF
-,-,TRBV4-2,TRBJ1-2,TGTGCCAGCAACCAAGATCGGGCAGGGGTGTATGGCTACACTTTC,CASNQDRAGVYGYTF
-,-,TRBV29-1,TRBJ2-7,TGCAGCGCTTGGGGGACGCACCCCGAGCAGAACTTC,CSAWGTHPEQNF
once,-,TRBV11-2,TRBJ2-2,TGTGTCAGCAGCTTGGTCGGCACCGGGGAACTGTTTTTT,CVSSLVGTGELFF
-,-,TRBV6-5,TRBJ2-7,TGTGCCGTCGGAGGGAGGCTAGCAGGCTCTTACGAGCAGTACTTC,CAVGGRLAGSYEQYF
-,TRBD1,TRBV6-1,TRBJ1-4,TGTGCCAGCAGTGTAGAACAGGGGAATGAAACACTGTTTTTT,CASSVEQGNETLFF
-,-,TRBV4-3,TRBJ2-2,TGCGTCAGCAGCCAAAACGGGGGGCGGCAAACCGGGGAGCTGTTTTTT,CVSSQNGGRQTGELFF
-,TRBD1,TRBV10-2,TRBJ1-2,TGCACCAGCAATGACTCGACAGGGTTTGGCTACACCTTC,CTSNDSTGFGYTF
-,-,TRBV4-1,TRBJ2-5,TGCGCCAGCAGTCAACAGTGGATGCAAGAGACCCGGTACTTC,CASSQQWMQETRYF
-,TRBD2,TRBV24-1,TRBJ2-5,TGTGCCACCAGTGGAGAGCGGGGGGGCGGGGAGAACAAGTACTTC,CATSGERGGGENKYF